The 16 T cell receptor beta chains given below trace back to one sample, sequenced in a study of control samples from healthy donors and cancer patients. Using immunoSEQ multiplex PCR, the repertoire was profiled, and TCRdb retains in-frame clones only, with some absent. The repertoire holds roughly 98,000 clones, approximately 93% seen once, with approximately 8% in the top ten. Sequencing input: blood. These receptors were obtained from a man aged 18 to 29 in good health.

This chain links TRBV7-6 with TRBJ1-4, with D possibly TRBD1 on 6 matching bases. CDR3 length equals 13 residues. Germline V gene data show CDR1 as SGHVS and CDR2 as FNYEAQ. Trimming took off 4 bases at V and 10 bases at J, with 13 bases between the two ends. CDR3 in amino acids: CASSYGLGAKLFF. The CDR3 region has the DNA TGTGCCAGCAGCTATGGACTGGGGGCAAAACTGTTTTTT.

The chain has TRBV30 and TRBJ1-6; 11 bases are a match to TRBD1. V dropped 7 bases and J dropped 7; count of bases not matched to a gene: 9. The CDR3 is 15 amino acids. Germline-derived CDR1 and CDR2 are GTSNPN and SVGIG (reference sequence). The CDR3 DNA reads TGTGCCTTGGACAGGGGGCAATTTGCGAATTCACCCCTCCACTTT. Protein: CALDRGQFANSPLHF.

This sequence joins TRBV2 and TRBJ1-1; D gene ambiguous. CDR3 size: 11 residues. Trimming removed 9 bases from V and 6 bases from J, with 11 bases in between. CDR1 is SNHLY, CDR2 FYNNEI, per germline. The CDR3 loop is CASRAGAEAFF. The CDR3 DNA follows: TGTGCCAGTCGTGCTGGTGCTGAAGCTTTCTTT.

The genes are TRBV5-1 and TRBJ1-1, with 8 bases aligning to TRBD1. CDR3 length: 15 residues. In germline, CDR1 is SGHRS, CDR2 YFSETQ. With 6 bases clipped from V and 7 bases from J, the junction kept 14 bases outside the gene matches. The CDR3 DNA reads TGCGCCAGCACAAGCCGGACAGGGACGGATGTTGAAGCTTTCTTT. Translating gives CASTSRTGTDVEAFF.

The rearrangement joins TRBV14 to TRBJ1-4; D is possibly TRBD1 (5 bases). Trimming pared 5 bases from V and 7 bases from J, leaving 14 bases between. This CDR3 is built from 14 residues. Germline CDR1 reads SGHDN; CDR2 reads FVKESK. The CDR3 DNA reads as TGTGCCAGCAGCAAGGGCAGGGTGGGTGAAAAACTGTTTTTT. Its translation: CASSKGRVGEKLFF.

V and J are TRBV5-1 and TRBJ1-6; TRBD1 aligns across 9 bases. V lost 2 bases to trimming and J lost 8 bases; unmatched junction nucleotides: 2. Germline CDR1 and CDR2: SGHRS and YFSETQ. This CDR3 has 14 amino acids. CDR3 bases: TGCGCCAGCAGCTTACAGGGGGCGGATTCACCCCTCCACTTT. Encoded protein: CASSLQGADSPLHF.

V usage is TRBV12-3 or TRBV12-4 and J usage is TRBJ1-2; no clear D. The V and J ends lost 5 bases and 7 bases respectively, with 8 bases between them. The CDR3 sequence is 11 residues long. CDR3 nucleotide sequence: TGTGCCAGCAGTAGGTTCGGTGGCTACACCTTC. Protein: CASSRFGGYTF.

This clone has just one count. The CDR3, as DNA: TGTGCCAGCAGTTACTGGAGGCAAAGCAATCAGCCCCAGCATTTT. It translates to CASSYWRQSNQPQHF. This chain connects TRBV6-2 or TRBV6-3 to TRBJ1-5; no clear D. V shed 1 base and J shed 1 base, with 8 bases lying between them. Germline V gene lookup returns CDR1 MNHEY and CDR2 SVGEGT. There are 15 residues in the CDR3.

The count of this clone is one. The chain's CDR3 is CASSESGLAGVLVNEQFF. CDR3 coding DNA: TGTGCCAGCAGTGAATCAGGACTAGCGGGCGTCCTCGTCAATGAGCAGTTCTTC. The chain links TRBV2 to TRBJ2-1; 11 nucleotides match TRBD2. Germline V gene sequence: CDR1 SNHLY, CDR2 FYNNEI. This CDR3 contains 18 residues. V shed 2 bases and J 6 bases; nucleotides not matched to a gene: 12.

The rearrangement joins TRBV5-5 to TRBJ1-1, with 10 bases lining up with TRBD1. The trim removed 7 bases at V and 1 base at J, leaving 7 bases unmatched. Germline loops: CDR1 SGHKS, CDR2 YYEKEE (reference sequence). This CDR3 spans 15 amino acids. CDR3 amino acids: CASGGTGDGNTEAFF. The CDR3 nucleotides are TGTGCCAGCGGCGGGACAGGGGACGGGAACACTGAAGCTTTCTTT.

J is TRBJ2-7 and V is TRBV7-9; D is uncertain. The ends were cut back, 5 bases at V and 5 bases at J, with 10 bases in the middle. The germline V gene encodes CDR1 SEHNR and CDR2 FQNEAQ (reference sequence). The CDR3 runs 12 residues. CDR3 sequence: CASSVLYNEQYF. For the CDR3, the DNA is TGTGCCAGCAGCGTTCTCTACAACGAGCAGTACTTC.

The V gene is TRBV29-1, the J gene TRBJ1-1; 9 nucleotides line up with TRBD1. This CDR3 has 14 amino acids. Germline trimming cut 1 base from V and 1 base from J; bases unmatched to any gene: 1. The germline CDR1 and CDR2 sequences are SQVTM and ANQGSEA. CDR3 loop: CSVEAGQGNTEAFF. The CDR3 DNA follows: TGCAGCGTTGAAGCGGGACAGGGGAACACTGAAGCTTTCTTT.

The chain recombines TRBV7-9 with TRBJ2-2, with D unclear. The CDR3 totals 15 residues. The germline V gene encodes CDR1 SEHNR and CDR2 FQNEAQ (reference sequence). V was clipped by 0 bases and J by 5 bases, with 10 bases between them. As DNA, the CDR3 is TGTGCCAGCAGCTTAGCGAAGCTAACTACCGGGGAGCTGTTTTTT. It encodes CASSLAKLTTGELFF.

This chain links TRBV12-3 or TRBV12-4 with TRBJ1-1, with D possibly matching TRBD1 (5 bases). CDR3 length: 12 amino acids. V was shortened by 6 bases and J by 8 bases, with 13 bases between the two germline ends. CDR3 in DNA: TGTGCCAGCAGCCAACCCGGGGGGGAAGCTTTCTTT. The encoded protein is CASSQPGGEAFF.

As DNA, the CDR3 is TGTGCCATCAGTGAGCCCGACAGGCTCCGCTCCTACAATGAGCAGTTCTTC. It is translated as CAISEPDRLRSYNEQFF. V gene TRBV10-3 combines with J gene TRBJ2-1, with D possibly being TRBD1 (6 bases). From germline, CDR1 is ENHRY and CDR2 SYGVKD. The CDR3 extends over 17 amino acids. The V and J ends lost 2 bases and 0 bases respectively, with 14 bases between them.

In this sample, this clone turned up a few times. The CDR3 reads CASSLRSWTVAGYTF. Here the CDR3 DNA reads TGTGCCAGCAGCTTAAGGTCGTGGACAGTCGCTGGCTACACCTTC. V and J are TRBV13 and TRBJ1-2, with D possibly being TRBD1 (6 bases). CDR1 is PRHDT, CDR2 FYEKMQ, per germline (reference sequence). This CDR3 has 15 amino acids. V was trimmed by 2 bases and J by 7 bases, leaving 17 bases between them.